This TCR beta chain was documented in a study of blood T cell repertoires in COVID-19. The method was immunoSEQ multiplex PCR; TCRdb's version includes in-frame clones alone and lacks a portion of them. This sample yields about 210,000 clones, of which about 89% are seen a single time; 4% to 6% belongs to the top ten. V was clipped by 2 bases and J by 4 bases, with 5 bases between them. The CDR3 runs to 12 residues. Germline V gene data show CDR1 as MNHNS and CDR2 as SASEGT. The sequence was collected from a woman aged 40 to 55 with acute or convalescent COVID-19. This chain links TRBV6-1 with TRBJ1-1; no clear D gene. The sequenced material came from peripheral blood. The DNA for the CDR3 is TGTGCCAGCAGTGAAATGAGCACTGAAGCTTTCTTT. It specifies CASSEMSTEAFF.